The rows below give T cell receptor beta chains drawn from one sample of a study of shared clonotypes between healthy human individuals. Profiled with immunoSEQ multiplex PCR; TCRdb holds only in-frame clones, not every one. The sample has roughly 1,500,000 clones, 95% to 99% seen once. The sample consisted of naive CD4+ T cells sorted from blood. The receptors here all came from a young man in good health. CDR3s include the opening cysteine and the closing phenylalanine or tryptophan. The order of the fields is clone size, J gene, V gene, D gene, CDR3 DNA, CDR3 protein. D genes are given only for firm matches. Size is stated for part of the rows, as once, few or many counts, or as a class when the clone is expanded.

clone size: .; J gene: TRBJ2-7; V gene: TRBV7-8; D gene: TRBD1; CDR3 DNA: TGTGCCAGCAGCTTAGAGACGGGACAGGGGCCGAAGATGTACTTC; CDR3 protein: CASSLETGQGPKMYF
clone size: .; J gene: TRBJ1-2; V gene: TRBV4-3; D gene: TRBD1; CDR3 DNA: TGCGCCAGCAGCCAAGACCGGGACAGGCGGTATGGCTACACCTTC; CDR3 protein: CASSQDRDRRYGYTF
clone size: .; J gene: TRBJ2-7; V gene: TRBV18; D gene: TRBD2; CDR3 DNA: TGTGCCAGCTCACCAAGACTAGCGGGAGGGTCGGACGAGCAGTACTTC; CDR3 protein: CASSPRLAGGSDEQYF
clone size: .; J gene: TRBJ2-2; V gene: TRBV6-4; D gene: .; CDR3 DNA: TGTGCCAGCAGTGCCTCCACCGGGGAGCTGTTTTTT; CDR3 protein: CASSASTGELFF
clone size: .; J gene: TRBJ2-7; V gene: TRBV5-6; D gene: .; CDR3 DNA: TGTGCCAGCAGCTCGCGCGGCGGATCCTACGAGCAGTACTTC; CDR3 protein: CASSSRGGSYEQYF
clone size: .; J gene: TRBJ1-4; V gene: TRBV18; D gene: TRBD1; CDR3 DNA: TGTGCCAGCTCACCACCGGGGACAGGGGTTGAAAAACTGTTTTTT; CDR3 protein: CASSPPGTGVEKLFF
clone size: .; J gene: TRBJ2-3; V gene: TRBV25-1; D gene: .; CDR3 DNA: TGTGCCAGCAGTGATTCCGGGGATACGCAGTATTTT; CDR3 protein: CASSDSGDTQYF
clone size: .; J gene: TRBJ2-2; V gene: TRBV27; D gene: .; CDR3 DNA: TGTGCCAGCAGTTTTTGGGGGAACACCGGGGAGCTGTTTTTT; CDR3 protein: CASSFWGNTGELFF
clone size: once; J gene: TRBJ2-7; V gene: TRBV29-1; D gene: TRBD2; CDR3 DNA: TGCAGCGTTTCCGGGACTAGCTCCCCCTCCTACGAGCAGTACTTC; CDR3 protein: CSVSGTSSPSYEQYF
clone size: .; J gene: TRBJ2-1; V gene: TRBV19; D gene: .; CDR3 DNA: TGTGCCAGTAGTATAGTCCGGACGCCCTGGGATGAGCAGTTCTTC; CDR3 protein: CASSIVRTPWDEQFF
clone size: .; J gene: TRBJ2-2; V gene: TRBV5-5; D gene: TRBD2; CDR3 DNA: TGTGCCAGCAGTCAAGGACTAGCGGGAGCGAACACCGGGGAGCTGTTTTTT; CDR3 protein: CASSQGLAGANTGELFF
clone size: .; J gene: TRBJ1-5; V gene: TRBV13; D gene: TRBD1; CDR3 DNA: TGTGCCAGCAGCTCCAAACGAAACAGGGGATCCAATCAGCCCCAGCATTTT; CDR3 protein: CASSSKRNRGSNQPQHF
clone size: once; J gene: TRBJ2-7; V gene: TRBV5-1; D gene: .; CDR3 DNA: TGCGCCAGCAGCTTGGCCCCAGGCGCGACCTACGAGCAGTACTTC; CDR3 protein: CASSLAPGATYEQYF
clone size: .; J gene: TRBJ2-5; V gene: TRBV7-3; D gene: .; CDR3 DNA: TGTGCCAGCAGCTTAACGGCAGTGGGGCAAGAGACCCAGTACTTC; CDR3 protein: CASSLTAVGQETQYF
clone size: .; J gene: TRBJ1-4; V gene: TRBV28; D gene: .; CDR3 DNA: TGTGCCAGCAGAAATCAGGGAAGGGAAAAACTGTTTTTT; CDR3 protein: CASRNQGREKLFF
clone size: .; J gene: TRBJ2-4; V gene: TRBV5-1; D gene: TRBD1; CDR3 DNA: TGCGCCAGCAGCACCCCCCGGCTAGGGGGCCAAAACATTCAGTACTTC; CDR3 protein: CASSTPRLGGQNIQYF
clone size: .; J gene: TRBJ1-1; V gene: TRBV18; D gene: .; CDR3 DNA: TGTGCCAGCTCACCAGGCCCCCCTGAAGCTTTCTTT; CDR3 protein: CASSPGPPEAFF
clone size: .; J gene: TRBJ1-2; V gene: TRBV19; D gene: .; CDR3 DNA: TGTGCCAGTAGTGGCAACCATCGAAAGACCTATGGCTACACCTTC; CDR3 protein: CASSGNHRKTYGYTF
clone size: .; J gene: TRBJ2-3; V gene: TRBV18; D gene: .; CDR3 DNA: TGTGCCTCTTCGAGGGAGTCAGGGATAGATACGCAGTATTTT; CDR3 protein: CASSRESGIDTQYF
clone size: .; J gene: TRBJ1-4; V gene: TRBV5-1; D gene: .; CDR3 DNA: TGCGCCAGCAGCCTGACAGGTGCTGCAACTAATGAAAAACTGTTTTTT; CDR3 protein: CASSLTGAATNEKLFF
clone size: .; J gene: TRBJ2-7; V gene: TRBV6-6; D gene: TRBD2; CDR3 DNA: TGTGCCAGCAGTGAGGGACTAGCGGGAGCCGAGCAGTACTTC; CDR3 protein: CASSEGLAGAEQYF
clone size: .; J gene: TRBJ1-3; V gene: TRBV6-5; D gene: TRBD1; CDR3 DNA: TGTGCCAGCAGTACCGGACAGGGGCCTGGAAACACCATATATTTT; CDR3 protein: CASSTGQGPGNTIYF
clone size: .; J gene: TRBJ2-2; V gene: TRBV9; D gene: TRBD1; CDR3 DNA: TGTGCCAGCAGCCCCCGGACAGGGGCGGACGGGGAGCTGTTTTTT; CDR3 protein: CASSPRTGADGELFF
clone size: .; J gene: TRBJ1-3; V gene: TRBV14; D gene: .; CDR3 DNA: TGTGCCAGCAGCCAAGACGGCGGGGACCTAAACACCATATATTTT; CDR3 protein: CASSQDGGDLNTIYF
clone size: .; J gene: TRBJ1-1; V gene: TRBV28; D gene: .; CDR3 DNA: TGTGCCAGCAGTTTATCCAAGCCCTCTGGCACTGAAGCTTTCTTT; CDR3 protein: CASSLSKPSGTEAFF
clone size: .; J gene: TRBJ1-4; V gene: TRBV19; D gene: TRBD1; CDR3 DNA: TGTGCCAGTAGTCCATCCACAGGGGAGGCTAATGAAAAACTGTTTTTT; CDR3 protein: CASSPSTGEANEKLFF
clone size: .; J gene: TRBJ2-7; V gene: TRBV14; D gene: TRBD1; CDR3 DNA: TGTGCCAGCAGCCCTACCGGGACAGGTCCATACGAGCAGTACTTC; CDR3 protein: CASSPTGTGPYEQYF
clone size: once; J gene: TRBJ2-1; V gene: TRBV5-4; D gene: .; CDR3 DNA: TGTGCCAGCAGCTTGGGTATGGCGGGATGGGGGGAGCATTTCTTC; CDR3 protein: CASSLGMAGWGEHFF
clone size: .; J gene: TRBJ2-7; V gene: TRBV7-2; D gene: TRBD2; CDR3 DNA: TGTGCCAGCAGCTTAGAACTAGCGGTGGGCGAGCAGTACTTC; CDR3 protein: CASSLELAVGEQYF
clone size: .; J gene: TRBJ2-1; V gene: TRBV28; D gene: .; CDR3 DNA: TGTGCCAGCAGTTCACTTTTCAATGAGCAGTTCTTC; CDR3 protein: CASSSLFNEQFF
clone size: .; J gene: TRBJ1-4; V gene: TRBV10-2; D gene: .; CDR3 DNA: TGCGCCAGCACCGCCGGGACAAGCTTTGAAAAACTGTTTTTT; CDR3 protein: CASTAGTSFEKLFF
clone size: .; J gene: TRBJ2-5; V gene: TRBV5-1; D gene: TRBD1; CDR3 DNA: TGCGCCAGCACGGGACAGGCTTCTCAAGAGACCCAGTACTTC; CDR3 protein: CASTGQASQETQYF
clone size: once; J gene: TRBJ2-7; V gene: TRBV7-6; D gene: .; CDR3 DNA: TGTGCCAGCACGGCAGGGATAGGCCCCTACGAGCAGTACTTC; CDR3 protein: CASTAGIGPYEQYF